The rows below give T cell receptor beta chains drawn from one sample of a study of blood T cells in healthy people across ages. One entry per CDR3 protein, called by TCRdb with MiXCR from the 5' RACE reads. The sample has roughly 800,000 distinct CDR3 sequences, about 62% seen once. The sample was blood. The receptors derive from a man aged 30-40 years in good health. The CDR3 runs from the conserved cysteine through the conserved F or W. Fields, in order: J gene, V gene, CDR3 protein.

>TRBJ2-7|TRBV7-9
CASSPRTGGDSYEQYF
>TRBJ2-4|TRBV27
CASSLGDIQYF
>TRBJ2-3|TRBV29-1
CSVGWRGADTQYF
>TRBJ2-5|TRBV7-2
CASSPGTSELQETQYF
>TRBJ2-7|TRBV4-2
CASSQKILGTGVYEQYF
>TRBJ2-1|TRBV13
CASTPGTVSSYNEQFF
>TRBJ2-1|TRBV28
CASNSRGLAGGPVLLQFF
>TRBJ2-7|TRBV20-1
CSAGTGTREQYF
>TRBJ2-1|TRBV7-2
CASSLGTNEQFF
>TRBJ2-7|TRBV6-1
CASSPGDSSSYEQYF
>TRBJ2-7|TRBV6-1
CASSEDRASYEQYF
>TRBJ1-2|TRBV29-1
CSVETRPGDGYTF
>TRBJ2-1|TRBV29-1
CCVDKFQGEQFF
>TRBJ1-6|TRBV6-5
CASSPTDILRAFHF
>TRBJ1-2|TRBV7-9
CASSSQTGDRAFGGYTF
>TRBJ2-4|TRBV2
CASSAGVWDHIQYF
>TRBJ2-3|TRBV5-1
CASSSSLAGGDTQYF
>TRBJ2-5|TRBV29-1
CSVESPSEETQYF
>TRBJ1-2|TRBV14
CASSQAGPYGYTF
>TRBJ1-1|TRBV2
CASSLRALNTEAFF
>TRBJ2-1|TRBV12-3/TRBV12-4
CASSLGTAYNEQFF
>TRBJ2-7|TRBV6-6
CASRTLSGATYEQYF
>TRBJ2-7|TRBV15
CATSRDVAYEQYF
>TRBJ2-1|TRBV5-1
CASSTGTGDNEQFF
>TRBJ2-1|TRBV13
CASSSPAIKTSRSYNEQFF
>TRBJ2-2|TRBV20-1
CSARGIPSGSATTGELFF
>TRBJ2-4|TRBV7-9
CASSSIQDMLGIQYF
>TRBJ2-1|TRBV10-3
CAISDGLGGTQNEQFF
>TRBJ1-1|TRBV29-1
CSVRSPLSNTEAFF
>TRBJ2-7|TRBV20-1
CSARSVYSLYEQYF
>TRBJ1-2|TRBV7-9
CASSPGTAAPLGYTF
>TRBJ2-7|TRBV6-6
CASSYPDRGSYEQYF
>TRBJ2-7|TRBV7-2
CASSFGRGFYEQYF
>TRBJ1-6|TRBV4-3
CASSPDVGGPLHF
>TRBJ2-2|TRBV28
CASSKWTTNTGELFF
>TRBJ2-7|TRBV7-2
CASSWEREPWYEQYF
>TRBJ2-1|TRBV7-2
CASSLVSVQGRNEQFF
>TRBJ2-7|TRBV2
CASQQGYYEQYF
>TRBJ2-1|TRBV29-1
CSVSGITYNEQFF
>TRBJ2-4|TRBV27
CASSQGEGLGQYF
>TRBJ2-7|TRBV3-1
CASSQGRGPFDEQYF
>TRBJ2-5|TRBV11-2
CASNKNLMDEQYF
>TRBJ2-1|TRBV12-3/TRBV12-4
CASSLRLAGVKTDNEQFF
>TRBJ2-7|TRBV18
CASSRLSGGRGRSYEQYF
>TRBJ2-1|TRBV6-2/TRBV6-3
CASSYSNRGSSYNEQFF
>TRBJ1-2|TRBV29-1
CSVVQTGGLYGYTF
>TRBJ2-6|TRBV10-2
CASTAIWRAGANVLTF
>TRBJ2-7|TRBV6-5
CASSYSIALYEQYF
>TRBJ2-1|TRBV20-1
CSASGSSNNEQFF
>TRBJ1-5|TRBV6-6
CASSPGGNQPQHF
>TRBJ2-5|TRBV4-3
CASSQGPGEGETQYF
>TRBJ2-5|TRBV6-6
CASRNTGQGSETQYF